A single sample is the source of the 30 T cell receptor beta chains below, sequenced in a study of blood T cells in healthy people across ages. It was with a sample-barcoded 5' primer and a J-beta primer mix that a second PCR of roughly 7 to 12 cycles was run. TCRdb itself ran the 5' RACE reads through MiXCR, one entry per CDR3 protein. In the table there are about 1.5 million distinct CDR3 sequences, approximately 42% of which are singletons. The source material was blood. These receptor sequences come from a woman aged 18-29 years in good health.

This clonotype occurred a few times. The gene calls are TRBV12-3 or TRBV12-4 and TRBJ1-2; possibly TRBD1 for D (5 bases). CDR3 length equals 12 residues. V was cut by 4 bases and J by 7 bases, with 10 bases left in between. CDR3 nucleotides: TGTGCCAGCAGTTCAGGGCTGTCTGGCTACACCTTC. This translates into CASSSGLSGYTF.

The J gene is TRBJ1-2, the V gene TRBV7-9; D not resolved. The V gene's germline CDR1 is SEHNR and CDR2 FQNEAQ (reference sequence). The V end was cut by 5 bases, the J end by 4 bases, with 11 bases between. The CDR3 covers 13 residues. The chain's CDR3 is CASSPGARYGYTF. Written as DNA, the CDR3 is TGTGCCAGCAGCCCCGGAGCTCGCTATGGCTACACCTTC.

The rearrangement links TRBV7-2 to TRBJ1-1, with unresolved D. Trimming left V 4 bases short and J 11 bases short, with 11 bases between. The CDR3 is 11 residues long. CDR1 is SGHTA, CDR2 FQGNSA, per germline. The CDR3, as DNA: TGTGCCAGCAGCTCGACGTGGTCTGCTTTCTTT. Translated: CASSSTWSAFF.

In its sample, this clonotype was seen once. The chain uses TRBV7-2 and TRBJ2-1; TRBD2 aligns across 10 bases. The CDR3 extends over 17 amino acids. The V and J ends lost 1 base and 8 bases, in that order; junction bases with no gene match: 11. Germline CDR1 is SGHTA and CDR2 is FQGNSA. For the CDR3, the DNA is TGTGCCAGCAGCTTAGTTTGGAGTCTAGCGGGAGCGGATGAGCAGTTCTTC. Translated, it gives CASSLVWSLAGADEQFF.

V and J are TRBV10-2 and TRBJ1-1; D gene ambiguous. Trimming took off 6 bases at V and 4 bases at J, with 15 bases between the two ends. Germline V gives CDR1 WSHSY, CDR2 SAAADI. This CDR3 spans 14 amino acids. The CDR3, as DNA: TGCGCCAGCAGCAAGGAACACTCTTGCACTGAAGCTTTCTTT. Its translation: CASSKEHSCTEAFF.

The table lists this clonotype with a few counts. The chain combines TRBV11-2 with TRBJ2-3; D is unclear. This CDR3 has 15 amino acids. Germline V lookup: CDR1 SGHAT, CDR2 FQNNGV. Trimming removed 1 base from V and 0 bases from J, with 8 bases in between. CDR3 amino acids: CASSLVDASTDTQYF. The CDR3 region has the DNA TGTGCCAGCAGCTTAGTAGACGCCAGCACAGATACGCAGTATTTT. The variable domain in full, completed from reference TRBV11-2 and TRBJ2-3, reads EAGVAQSPRYKIIEKRQSVAFWCNPISGHATLYWYQQILGQGPKLLIQFQNNGVVDDSQLPKDRFSAERLKGVDSTLKIQPAKLEDSAVYLCASSLVDASTDTQYFGPGTRLTVL.

The chain recombines TRBV6-5 with TRBJ2-3, with D possibly TRBD1 on 5 matching bases. In germline, CDR1 is MNHEY, CDR2 SVGAGI. CDR3 length equals 14 residues. V was trimmed by 10 bases and J by 0 bases, leaving 14 bases between them. The CDR3 reads CATKQGPSTDTQYF. In DNA form, the CDR3 reads TGTGCCACCAAGCAGGGCCCGAGCACAGATACGCAGTATTTT.

Details on this clonotype: Sequence at one end of the junction differs from germline and may be a read error. The chain employs TRBV5-1 and TRBJ1-3; D not resolved. Germline V gives CDR1 SGHRS, CDR2 YFSETQ. The CDR3 length is 14 residues. The CDR3 DNA follows: TGCGCCAGCAGCGGTCAGGACTCTGGGAACACCATATATTTT. Its translation is CASSGQDSGNTIYF.

This clonotype appeared a few times. This chain uses TRBV6-2 or TRBV6-3 with TRBJ2-7, with 7 bases that match TRBD2. CDR1 is MNHEY and CDR2 is SVGEGT in the germline V gene. The CDR3 is made up of 15 amino acids. Trimming cost V 7 bases and J 0 bases; bases outside gene matches: 9. The CDR3 region is CASNPSRDYSYEQYF. In nucleotides, the CDR3 is TGTGCCAGCAACCCATCCCGGGACTACTCCTACGAGCAGTACTTC.

V usage is TRBV20-1 and J usage is TRBJ2-7; 7 bases agree with TRBD2. The J segment lost 3 bases and the V segment lost 2 bases, leaving 10 bases of the junction unmatched. The CDR3 covers 15 residues. Germline CDR1 DFQATT, CDR2 SNEGSKA (reference sequence). The CDR3 DNA reads TGCAGTGCTAGACGTTCCGGGACTATGGTCTACGAGCAGTACTTC. It codes for CSARRSGTMVYEQYF.

The rearrangement uses TRBV4-1 and TRBJ2-1; 7 bases line up with TRBD2. Trimming took 0 bases from V and 3 from J; bases not matched to a gene: 8. The CDR3 contains 17 residues. CDR1 is MGHRA, CDR2 YSYEKL, per germline. The CDR3, as DNA: TGCGCCAGCAGCCAAGATGGTGAGTGGGAGGGCTACAATGAGCAGTTCTTC. Translating it yields CASSQDGEWEGYNEQFF.

In its sample, this clonotype was seen a few times. The chain links TRBV6-2 or TRBV6-3 to TRBJ2-5; D call uncertain. V gave up 2 bases and J gave up 3 bases, with 13 bases separating them. The CDR3 loop spans 15 amino acids. Germline lookup yields CDR1 MNHEY and CDR2 SVGEGT. The CDR3 loop is CASSYPPGREETQYF. The CDR3 nucleotides are TGTGCCAGCAGTTACCCACCGGGCCGAGAAGAGACCCAGTACTTC.

The chain recombines TRBV18 with TRBJ1-4; D remains unclear. This CDR3 contains 14 residues. V lost 0 bases and J lost 5, with 7 bases in between. CDR1 and CDR2 (germline): KGHSH, LQKENI. CDR3 DNA: TGTGCCAGCTCACCACCGGCCGGGAATGAAAAACTGTTTTTT. Its protein is CASSPPAGNEKLFF. The variable domain in full, with the rest retrieved from reference TRBV18 and TRBJ1-4, is NAGVMQNPRHLVRRRGQEARLRCSPMKGHSHVYWYRQLPEEGLKFMVYLQKENIIDESGMPKERFSAEFPKEGPSILRIQQVVRGDSAAYFCASSPPAGNEKLFFGSGTQLSVL.

This chain uses TRBV2 with TRBJ2-7; a possible D gene is TRBD2 (6 bases). Trimming took 7 bases from V and 9 from J, leaving 19 bases between them. Germline V gives CDR1 SNHLY, CDR2 FYNNEI. The CDR3 loop spans 13 amino acids. The CDR3 sequence is CASIEEAAGRQYF. CDR3 nucleotides: TGTGCCAGCATCGAAGAAGCCGCGGGGAGGCAGTACTTC.

The gene calls are TRBV27 and TRBJ2-7, with D possibly being TRBD2 (6 bases). The germline gives CDR1 MNHEY, CDR2 SMNVEV (reference sequence). The CDR3 is 16 amino acids. Trimming left V 5 bases short and J 0 bases short, with 17 bases between. CDR3 protein: CASSTQGGFYSYEQYF. Here the CDR3 DNA reads TGTGCCAGCAGTACCCAGGGAGGTTTCTACTCCTACGAGCAGTACTTC.

The chain employs TRBV10-3 and TRBJ2-5, with D unclear. Near its end, the DNA agrees better with TRBJ2-7, so the J call may be wrong. Germline V gene sequence: CDR1 ENHRY, CDR2 SYGVKD. CDR3 length: 14 residues. The CDR3 DNA reads TGTGCCATCGGAGAAAAGGCCCAATCGGGCGAGCAGTACTTC. It translates to CAIGEKAQSGEQYF.

V gene TRBV2 combines with J gene TRBJ1-1; no clear D. CDR3 length: 10 amino acids. Germline CDR1 reads SNHLY; CDR2 reads FYNNEI. The germline V and J ends were trimmed by 7 bases and 8 bases, with 8 bases remaining between them. CDR3 DNA sequence: TGTGCCAGCAAATGGAGGGAAGCTTTCTTT. Protein sequence: CASKWREAFF.

This sequence joins TRBV5-1 and TRBJ1-4; possible D gene TRBD1, 6 bases. Trimming shortened V by 0 bases and J by 4 bases, and 13 bases separated the two germline ends. The germline V gene has CDR1 SGHRS and CDR2 YFSETQ. CDR3 size: 16 residues. CDR3 residues: CASSLAGGHINEKLFF. The CDR3, as DNA: TGCGCCAGCAGCTTGGCGGGGGGACATATTAATGAAAAACTGTTTTTT.

As concerns this clonotype: A read error may account for a junction end that differs from germline. Here the CDR3 reads CSAREGPTETQYF. CDR3 DNA sequence: TGCAGTGCTCGAGAGGGCCCGACCGAGACCCAGTACTTC. V is TRBV20-1 and J is TRBJ2-5, with a weak D call TRBD2 (5 bases). This CDR3 has 13 amino acids. CDR1 and CDR2 from the germline V gene are DFQATT and SNEGSKA (reference sequence).

This clonotype has only a few counts. This chain links TRBV27 with TRBJ1-5; 8 bases agree with TRBD1. This CDR3 region has 17 residues. From germline, CDR1 is MNHEY and CDR2 SMNVEV (reference sequence). V lost 4 bases and J lost 5; bases outside the gene matches: 13. CDR3 DNA sequence: TGTGCCAGCAGTTCCTTGACAGGGGATTACACCGATCAGCCCCAGCATTTT. It yields the protein CASSSLTGDYTDQPQHF.

Only one count was recorded for this clonotype. The J gene is TRBJ2-4, the V gene TRBV4-1; TRBD1 agrees at 10 bases. With the DNA end fitting TRBJ2-7 better, the J assignment may be wrong. The CDR3 is 15 amino acids. Germline values: CDR1 MGHRA, CDR2 YSYEKL. CDR3 sequence reads: CASSPGQGFPHEQYF. The CDR3 DNA follows: TGCGCCAGCAGCCCGGGACAGGGGTTTCCTCACGAGCAGTACTTC.

In its sample, this clonotype was seen a few times. J is TRBJ2-1 and V is TRBV4-1; D not resolved. Germline CDR1 and CDR2: MGHRA and YSYEKL. There are 16 residues in the CDR3. V was clipped by 0 bases and J by 2 bases, with 11 bases between them. In DNA, the CDR3 is TGCGCCAGCAGCCAAGATATAAGTCTAACCTACAATGAGCAGTTCTTC. As protein: CASSQDISLTYNEQFF.

V is TRBV9 and J is TRBJ2-5, with D possibly being TRBD1 (6 bases). Deletions cut 6 bases from V and 0 bases from J, with 30 bases between. CDR1 and CDR2 (germline): SGDLS, YYNGEE. The CDR3 spans 20 residues. CDR3 sequence: CASTDSSRGDSIINQETQYF. Written as DNA, the CDR3 is TGTGCCAGCACCGATTCAAGCAGGGGCGATTCGATCATCAACCAAGAGACCCAGTACTTC.

V and J are TRBV2 and TRBJ2-3; 8 bases match TRBD2. The length of the CDR3 is 15 residues. Germline CDR1 and CDR2: SNHLY and FYNNEI. V lost 6 bases to trimming and J lost 2 bases; unmatched junction nucleotides: 7. CDR3 sequence (DNA): TGTGCCAGCAGGCTGGAGCGGGAGTACACAGATACGCAGTATTTT. It translates to CASRLEREYTDTQYF.

In its sample, this clonotype was seen a few times. The chain links TRBV30 to TRBJ1-1; a possible D gene is TRBD1 (5 bases). The length of the CDR3 is 13 residues. The germline V and J ends were trimmed by 1 base and 5 bases, with 11 bases remaining between them. Germline V gives CDR1 GTSNPN, CDR2 SVGIG (reference sequence). The CDR3 loop is CAWSDGGNTEAFF. In nucleotides, the CDR3 is TGTGCCTGGAGTGATGGGGGGAATACTGAAGCTTTCTTT.

The rearrangement joins TRBV20-1 to TRBJ1-5; possibly TRBD1 for D (6 bases). V gave up 2 bases and J gave up 5 bases, with 10 bases separating them. Germline V CDR1 and CDR2: DFQATT, SNEGSKA (reference sequence). The CDR3 runs 13 residues. CDR3 loop: CSARTAGDQPQHF. For the CDR3, the DNA is TGCAGTGCTAGAACGGCAGGGGATCAGCCCCAGCATTTT.

The chain is built from TRBV7-2 and TRBJ2-1; TRBD1 aligns across 9 bases. CDR3 size: 13 residues. CDR1 SGHTA and CDR2 FQGNSA come from the germline V gene. V shed 5 bases, J shed 15 bases, and the junction held 11 bases outside the gene matches. The CDR3 DNA reads TGTGCCAGCAGCCCCGGACAGGGGAGTCTCCCGTTCTTC. This codes for CASSPGQGSLPFF. Full variable domain (rest looked up from reference TRBV7-2 and TRBJ2-1): GAGVSQSPSNKVTEKGKDVELRCDPISGHTALYWYRQSLGQGLEFLIYFQGNSAPDKSGLPSDRFSAERTGGSVSTLTIQRTQQEDSAVYLCASSPGQGSLPFFGPGTRLTVL.

This clonotype was seen a handful of times. This chain connects TRBV30 to TRBJ2-1; 13 bases fit TRBD2. CDR3 size: 16 residues. Trimming cost V 3 bases and J 5 bases; bases outside gene matches: 7. CDR1 and CDR2 from the germline V gene are GTSNPN and SVGIG (reference sequence). This CDR3 reads CAWRAGTSGVNNEQFF. The CDR3 DNA follows: TGTGCCTGGAGGGCCGGGACTAGCGGGGTAAACAATGAGCAGTTCTTC.

There are a few counts of this clonotype. The chain uses TRBV27 and TRBJ2-1; TRBD1 aligns across 8 bases. The assigned J gene may be wrong: the sequence end matches TRBJ2-7 better. Germline V gives CDR1 MNHEY, CDR2 SMNVEV (reference sequence). This CDR3 comprises 15 residues. The CDR3 DNA sequence: TGTGCCAGCAGTCGAGCAGGGGGCACCTACAATGAGCAGTACTTC. Translated, it gives CASSRAGGTYNEQYF.

In this sample, this clonotype turned up a few times. J is TRBJ2-4 and V is TRBV29-1; D ambiguous. Trimming shortened V by 7 bases and J by 13 bases, and 17 bases separated the two germline ends. The CDR3 is made up of 11 amino acids. Germline CDR1 reads SQVTM; CDR2 reads ANQGSEA. Written as DNA, the CDR3 is TGCAGCGCCGCCCCGAAGGATGAGCAGTACTTC. Its translation is CSAAPKDEQYF.